This record looks at one TCR beta chain sequence and its context. The repertoire was sequenced with immunoSEQ multiplex PCR; TCRdb's copy has only in-frame clones and lacks some. This table has about 44,000 clones, about 96% appearing once. The entry originates in a study of technical replicates of blood from a handful of donors. CDR1 and CDR2 from the germline V gene are MNHNS and SASEGT. The CDR3 totals 18 residues. V gave up 3 bases and J gave up 0 bases; unmatched junction bases: 12. This receptor was obtained from a human donor in good health. Sequencing was performed on T cells isolated from PBMCs. The chain uses TRBV6-1 and TRBJ1-1, with 8 bases matching TRBD1. Here the CDR3 reads CASSDRRVTGGLNTEAFF. In DNA, the CDR3 is TGTGCCAGCAGTGATAGGAGGGTAACAGGGGGACTGAACACTGAAGCTTTCTTT.